Presented here are 5 T cell receptor beta chains from one specimen sequenced in a study of Ad26.COV2.S vaccination and SARS-CoV-2 variants. The sample's treatment: some 20 received Ad26.COV2.S at low or high dose, single or two shots; roughly five received placebo; per-sample allocation not given. Sampling was performed 63 days after the first vaccine or placebo injection. Profiling relied on immunoSEQ multiplex PCR, and the TCRdb table lists in-frame clones only, not all of them. The table shows 300,000 to 400,000 clones, with 88% occurring only once. The material sequenced was peripheral blood, taken in a trial of Ad26.COV2.S vaccine versus placebo. These receptors were obtained from a person between 18 and 65 years old who received the Ad26.COV2.S COVID-19 vaccine or a placebo.

The chain links TRBV28 to TRBJ2-7; D might be TRBD2 (7 bases). CDR3 length: 17 amino acids. Trimming took off 2 bases at V and 7 bases at J, with 24 bases between the two ends. Germline CDR1 reads MDHEN; CDR2 reads SYDVKM. CDR3 region: CASSLRSWAGASREQYF. The CDR3, as DNA: TGTGCCAGCAGTTTACGGAGTTGGGCGGGGGCGTCCAGGGAGCAGTACTTC.

The rearrangement joins TRBV4-3 to TRBJ2-1; 8 nucleotides line up with TRBD1. Germline loops: CDR1 LGHNA, CDR2 YSLEER. CDR3 length: 15 residues. V shed 5 bases, J shed 3 bases, and the junction held 6 bases outside the gene matches. CDR3 protein: CASSSGQGFYNEQFF. CDR3 DNA sequence: TGCGCCAGCAGCTCCGGACAGGGATTCTACAATGAGCAGTTCTTC.

The genes are TRBV7-9 and TRBJ1-2, with D unresolved. V gave up 0 bases and J gave up 3 bases, with 14 bases separating them. Germline assignment: CDR1 SEHNR and CDR2 FQNEAQ (reference sequence). The CDR3 totals 16 residues. This CDR3 reads CASSLAKEVPDYGYTF. CDR3 nucleotides: TGTGCCAGCAGCTTAGCGAAGGAGGTGCCGGACTATGGCTACACCTTC.

This chain connects TRBV7-8 to TRBJ2-2; D is uncertain. Germline values: CDR1 SGHVS, CDR2 FQNEAQ. The CDR3 runs to 13 residues. Trimming stripped 1 base from V and 6 bases from J, with 6 bases between. The CDR3 spells CASSLVRAGELFF. DNA of the CDR3: TGTGCCAGCAGCTTAGTTCGGGCCGGGGAGCTGTTTTTT.

The chain has TRBV15 and TRBJ1-5; D is undetermined. CDR1 is LNHNV and CDR2 is YYDKDF in the germline V gene (reference sequence). The CDR3 contains 16 residues. Trimming stripped 5 bases from V and 6 bases from J, with 20 bases between. The CDR3 reads CATSRNWGTEGQPQHF. In nucleotides, the CDR3 is TGTGCCACCAGCCGGAACTGGGGAACAGAGGGTCAGCCCCAGCATTTT.